The T cell receptor (beta chain) described here comes from a study of T cells after somatic rescue of genetic block. Profiling relied on immunoSEQ multiplex PCR, and the TCRdb table lists in-frame clones only, not all of them. The repertoire has about 110,000 clones, 90% to 95% of them found once; the top ten carry approximately 1.4%. Trimming cost V 5 bases and J 8 bases; bases outside gene matches: 7. The CDR3 has 13 amino acids. From germline, CDR1 is GTSNPN and CDR2 SVGIG (reference sequence). The chain joins TRBV30 to TRBJ1-5, with 9 bases fitting TRBD1. The sequence was obtained from a woman aged 18-29 years. Sequencing was carried out using peripheral blood mononuclear cells (PBMCs). As DNA, the CDR3 is TGTGCCTGGGGTGGGACAGGGAGGGAGCCCCAGCATTTT. Its translation: CAWGGTGREPQHF.